This TCR beta chain was retrieved from a study of vaccination and CD4 T cells after COVID-19. Across the whole study: Overlapping SARS-CoV-2, HCoV-NL63, HCoV-OC43 and HCoV-229E spike peptides stimulated the cells.

Turning to this clonotype: Its specificity is not known.

Sequence data for DNA of cultured CD4+ T cells were generated by the Oncomine TCR Beta short-read assay. In TCRdb, the PCR reads were re-called with MiXCR into one record per CDR3 protein. The sample records approximately 5,700 distinct CDR3 sequences, 30% to 45% being singletons. Indicated treatment: approximately nine-day PBMC culture with coronavirus spike peptide pools or control peptides (ViraFEST assay). Harvesting of the unexposed donor's CD4+ T cells predated the COVID-19 pandemic (2011-2018). Antigen-specific T cell expansion with peptide pools preceded TCR sequencing in the ViraFEST approach. Germline CDR1 GTSNPN, CDR2 SVGIG (reference sequence). Trimming removed 4 bases from V and 7 bases from J, with 14 bases in between. This CDR3 spans 14 amino acids.

This sequence joins TRBV30 and TRBJ1-6; unclear D gene. The sequencing input was CD4+ T cells from blood, cultured in vitro. The source is a human donor in good health. The CDR3 is CAWTADRSNSPLHF. The CDR3 nucleotides are TGTGCCTGGACAGCGGATAGATCGAATTCACCCCTCCACTTT.